This T cell receptor beta chain was sequenced in a study of T cells in Graves' hyperthyroidism and ophthalmopathy. This clonotype was counted between two and nine times. The study left out patients who had uncontrolled infection, other autoimmune disease, pregnancy or lactation. For the diagnoses, clinical symptoms, serum thyroxine and TRAb, thyroid ultrasound and orbital computed tomography were used. V lost 8 bases and J 5 bases, leaving 10 bases between the germline ends. Germline lookup yields CDR1 MNHEY and CDR2 SMNVEV (reference sequence). The CDR3 spans 12 residues. Template material for amplifying TCR beta CDR3 regions consisted of RNA transcripts. First-round RT-PCR targeting the TCR CDR3 was performed with the HTBI primer set. TCRdb ran MiXCR on the multiplex PCR reads and lists one entry per CDR3 protein. The sample has a few hundred thousand distinct CDR3 sequences, 15% to 19% seen once.

This clonotype was obtained from a woman younger than 45 with Graves' hyperthyroidism. The source material was blood. The rearrangement joins TRBV27 to TRBJ2-1; D uncertain. The chain's CDR3 is CASDPPNNEQFF. In nucleotides, the CDR3 is TGTGCCAGCGACCCTCCTAACAATGAGCAGTTCTTC.